This T cell receptor beta chain was identified in a study of vaccination and CD4 T cells after COVID-19. Overall study: Nasal swab PCR detected SARS-CoV-2 in convalescent patients; eight or nine had mild disease, one severe. Cells were stimulated with overlapping spike peptides from SARS-CoV-2, HCoV-NL63, HCoV-OC43 and HCoV-229E. Study results and caveats: Convalescent patients gained a median approximately 90% of their reactive clones only post-vaccination.

Treatment given: approximately nine-day PBMC culture with coronavirus spike peptide pools or control peptides (ViraFEST assay). Sequencing of the DNA from cultured CD4+ T cells was carried out with the Oncomine TCR Beta short-read assay. TCRdb independently ran MiXCR on the PCR reads; one entry per CDR3 protein. The profile shows approximately 15,000 distinct CDR3 sequences, roughly 50% of them singletons. This clonotype came up a few times. Antigen specificity is unknown. This CDR3 spans 16 amino acids. Looked up from germline, CDR1 is SNHLY and CDR2 is FYNNEI. The junction had 11 bases not matched to a gene; V was cut back by 6 bases and J by 4 bases.

Sequenced sample: CD4+ T cells from blood, cultured in vitro. This TCR was sampled from a human donor who had recovered from COVID-19. V and J are TRBV2 and TRBJ1-2; 10 bases are a match to TRBD1. Written as DNA, the CDR3 is TGTGCCAGCAGCGTAACGCGACAGGGGGCTAGCTATGGCTACACCTTC. Its translation: CASSVTRQGASYGYTF.